The 27 T cell receptor beta chains below were found in one sample sequenced in a study of blood T cell repertoires in COVID-19. The table came from immunoSEQ multiplex PCR; TCRdb's copy has only in-frame clones and leaves some out. The data contain under 150,000 clones, approximately 85% of them singletons. Input material: peripheral blood. These receptors all stem from a human donor in a cohort sampled during active COVID-19.

The V and J genes are TRBV30 and TRBJ2-2; a possible D gene is TRBD2 (6 bases). Germline-derived CDR1 and CDR2 are GTSNPN and SVGIG (reference sequence). Deletions cut 3 bases from V and 6 bases from J, with 8 bases between. This CDR3 spans 12 amino acids. CDR3 bases: TGTGCCTGGAGCGCGGGGCCCGGGGAGCTGTTTTTT. It codes for CAWSAGPGELFF.

This clone has just a few counts. The rearrangement links TRBV6-2 or TRBV6-3 to TRBJ2-1; 9 nucleotides align to TRBD2. J was trimmed by 0 bases and V by 5 bases; bases with no gene match: 11. The CDR3 spans 18 residues. CDR1 is MNHEY, CDR2 SVGEGT, per germline. CDR3: CASSNLGASGVSYNEQFF. CDR3 in DNA: TGTGCCAGCAGTAACCTGGGGGCTAGCGGGGTCTCCTACAATGAGCAGTTCTTC.

The chain employs TRBV7-2 and TRBJ1-5; 7 bases match TRBD1. Unmatched junction bases numbered 14, after V lost 0 bases and J lost 0 bases. The CDR3 totals 20 residues. Germline V gives CDR1 SGHTA, CDR2 FQGNSA. The CDR3 sequence: CASSLALGGQRRYSNQPQHF. The CDR3 DNA follows: TGTGCCAGCAGCTTAGCGCTGGGGGGACAGAGAAGATATAGCAATCAGCCCCAGCATTTT.

The chain is built from TRBV30 and TRBJ1-2, with 9 positions matching TRBD1. The length of the CDR3 is 12 residues. Unmatched junction bases numbered 1, after V lost 0 bases and J lost 8 bases. Germline-derived CDR1 and CDR2 are GTSNPN and SVGIG (reference sequence). The CDR3 region is CAWSVDRGGYTF. CDR3 sequence (DNA): TGTGCCTGGAGTGTAGACAGGGGGGGCTACACCTTC.

CDR3 loop: CAWSAIGDSLNQPQHF. In nucleotides, the CDR3 is TGTGCCTGGAGTGCGATCGGGGACAGCTTGAATCAGCCCCAGCATTTT. The rearrangement joins TRBV30 to TRBJ1-5; 7 bases map to TRBD1. CDR1 is GTSNPN and CDR2 is SVGIG in the germline V gene (reference sequence). The CDR3 is made up of 16 amino acids. The V gene end was trimmed by 1 base and the J gene end by 4 bases; junction bases not matched to a gene: 10. The whole variable domain, remainder taken from reference TRBV30 and TRBJ1-5, is SQTIHQWPATLVQPVGSPLSLECTVEGTSNPNLYWYRQAAGRGLQLLFYSVGIGQISSEVPQNLSASRPQDRQFILSSKKLLLSDSGFYLCAWSAIGDSLNQPQHFGDGTRLSIL.

J is TRBJ1-4 and V is TRBV2; 9 bases are shared with TRBD1. CDR1 and CDR2 from the germline V gene are SNHLY and FYNNEI. There are 16 residues in the CDR3. The V and J ends lost 0 bases and 6 bases, in that order; junction bases with no gene match: 5. The CDR3 DNA follows: TGTGCCAGCAGTGAAGCCACAGGGGGCGCCGATGAAAAACTGTTTTTT. As protein: CASSEATGGADEKLFF.

The rearrangement links TRBV5-1 to TRBJ1-6; TRBD1 agrees at 9 bases. CDR1 and CDR2 from the germline V gene are SGHRS and YFSETQ. After removal of 5 bases from V and 7 bases from J, the junction contained 7 bases not matched to a gene. The CDR3 is made up of 15 amino acids. DNA of the CDR3: TGCGCCAGCAGTACGCCGGACAGGGGAAATTCACCCCTCCACTTT. Amino acids: CASSTPDRGNSPLHF.

The genes are TRBV7-3 and TRBJ2-5; 9 positions agree with TRBD2. The CDR3 loop spans 17 amino acids. J gave up 0 bases and V 6 bases, and 11 bases lay outside the gene matches. Per the germline V gene, CDR1 is SGHTA and CDR2 is FQGTGA. CDR3 in DNA: TGTGCCAGCAGGGACATTAAGCGGGGGGTCTACCAAGAGACCCAGTACTTC. Protein sequence: CASRDIKRGVYQETQYF.

The chain is built from TRBV30 and TRBJ1-1; D not resolved. CDR1 and CDR2 (germline): GTSNPN, SVGIG (reference sequence). Trimming took 5 bases from V and 2 from J, leaving 9 bases between them. The CDR3 is made up of 12 amino acids. The CDR3 is CAWDGANTEAFF. As DNA, the CDR3 is TGTGCCTGGGACGGAGCAAACACTGAAGCTTTCTTT.

In this sample, this clone turned up many times. The chain couples TRBV4-1 to TRBJ1-2; maybe TRBD1 (6 bases). The germline V gene has CDR1 MGHRA and CDR2 YSYEKL. The germline V and J ends were trimmed by 0 bases and 8 bases, with 16 bases remaining between them. The CDR3 runs 15 residues. DNA for the CDR3: TGCGCCAGCAGCCAAGATCCGGGCAGGGGAGGGGGCTACACCTTC. This gives the protein CASSQDPGRGGGYTF.

J is TRBJ1-1 and V is TRBV5-1; 8 bases are shared with TRBD1. The CDR3 sequence is 13 residues long. Germline values: CDR1 SGHRS, CDR2 YFSETQ. J lost 4 bases, V lost 8 bases, and 7 bases had no gene match. CDR3 sequence reads: CASLLTGGTEAFF. CDR3 DNA: TGCGCCAGTTTGCTTACAGGGGGCACTGAAGCTTTCTTT.

The rearrangement uses TRBV5-6 and TRBJ1-2, with D hard to call. Germline assignment: CDR1 SGHDT and CDR2 YYEEEE. This CDR3 is built from 16 residues. The V end was cut by 6 bases, the J end by 5 bases, with 23 bases between. The CDR3: CASTPRSRNLEYGYTF. CDR3 nucleotides: TGTGCCAGCACCCCCCGGTCGCGGAACCTAGAATATGGCTACACCTTC.

V gene TRBV7-2 combines with J gene TRBJ1-5; unclear D gene. CDR1 is SGHTA and CDR2 is FQGNSA in the germline V gene. The V gene lost 9 bases and the J gene lost 5 bases, with 8 bases spanning the gap. The CDR3 extends over 11 amino acids. The CDR3 is CASGLDQPQHF. The DNA for the CDR3 is TGTGCCAGTGGTTTAGATCAGCCCCAGCATTTT.

The CDR3 sequence: CASSLGAEAGEQYV. The CDR3 DNA sequence: TGTGCCAGCAGCTTGGGGGCCGAAGCAGGCGAGCAGTACGTC. The chain uses TRBV5-4 and TRBJ2-7; D gene ambiguous. Germline assignment: CDR1 SGHNT and CDR2 YYREEE (reference sequence). This CDR3 has 14 amino acids. Trimming left V 0 bases short and J 6 bases short, with 13 bases between.

The chain employs TRBV6-1 and TRBJ2-7; a weak D match, TRBD1 (6 bases). The CDR3 consists of 15 residues. Between the trimmed V and J ends, which lost 2 bases and 4 bases, there was a span of 15 bases. CDR1 and CDR2 from the germline V gene are MNHNS and SASEGT. The CDR3 nucleotides read TGTGCCAGCAGTGAAAAATGGACAGAGGGATACGAGCAGTACTTC. As protein: CASSEKWTEGYEQYF.

The rearrangement joins TRBV5-1 to TRBJ1-2; D possibly corresponds to TRBD1 (6 bases). The CDR3 length is 13 residues. V dropped 2 bases and J dropped 6 bases, with 11 bases sitting between them. Per germline, CDR1 SGHRS and CDR2 YFSETQ. The DNA of the CDR3 is TGCGCCAGCAGCTTACAGGGAGCCAATGGCTACACCTTC. Translation gives CASSLQGANGYTF.

V gene TRBV19 combines with J gene TRBJ2-6, with a possible D match to TRBD1 (5 bases). Trimming left V 3 bases short and J 2 bases short, with 8 bases between. Germline V lookup: CDR1 LNHDA, CDR2 SQIVND (reference sequence). This CDR3 has 15 amino acids. The DNA for the CDR3 is TGTGCCAGTAGTATTAAAGGGGCTGGGGCCAACGTCCTGACTTTC. Protein sequence: CASSIKGAGANVLTF. Using reference TRBV19 and TRBJ2-6 for the parts outside the CDR3, the full variable domain is DGGITQSPKYLFRKEGQNVTLSCEQNLNHDAMYWYRQDPGQGLRLIYYSQIVNDFQKGDIAEGYSVSREKKESFPLTVTSAQKNPTAFYLCASSIKGAGANVLTFGAGSRLTVL.

The V gene is TRBV5-6, the J gene TRBJ2-7; a possible D gene is TRBD2 (5 bases). This CDR3 region has 14 residues. The V end was cut by 3 bases, the J end by 6 bases, with 16 bases between. Germline-derived CDR1 and CDR2 are SGHDT and YYEEEE. CDR3 DNA sequence: TGTGCCAGCAGCTCCGGGAACCTGCCCCCCGAGCAGTACGTC. Translating gives CASSSGNLPPEQYV.

CDR3 amino acids: CASNRDRGPLGYTF. CDR3 nucleotide sequence: TGTGCCAGTAATCGGGACAGGGGGCCCCTTGGCTACACCTTC. The chain links TRBV19 to TRBJ1-2; 12 bases are shared with TRBD1. Germline assignment: CDR1 LNHDA and CDR2 SQIVND (reference sequence). Trimming removed 7 bases from V and 7 bases from J; junction bases left unmatched: 7. CDR3 length equals 14 residues.

The chain carries TRBV9 and TRBJ2-2; possibly TRBD2 for D (5 bases). Germline loops: CDR1 SGDLS, CDR2 YYNGEE. The V end lost 0 bases, the J end lost 2 bases, and 8 bases lay between the germline ends. The CDR3 loop spans 15 amino acids. The CDR3 reads CASSVGLANTGELFF. The CDR3 nucleotides read TGTGCCAGCAGCGTAGGGCTAGCAAACACCGGGGAGCTGTTTTTT.

This clone was picked up a small number of times. The chain carries TRBV7-6 and TRBJ2-3, with 9 bases matching TRBD2. The trim removed 4 bases at V and 4 bases at J, leaving 6 bases unmatched. There are 15 residues in the CDR3. Per the germline V gene, CDR1 is SGHVS and CDR2 is FNYEAQ. CDR3 DNA sequence: TGTGCCAGCAGCTCATTAGCGGGAGTGCCAGATACGCAGTATTTT. Its translation: CASSSLAGVPDTQYF.

The table lists this clone with a count of one. This sequence joins TRBV7-2 and TRBJ2-7; TRBD1 matches at 7 bases. Germline trimming cut 4 bases from V and 11 bases from J; bases unmatched to any gene: 11. The germline V gene encodes CDR1 SGHTA and CDR2 FQGNSA. There are 13 residues in the CDR3. In nucleotides, the CDR3 is TGTGCCAGCAGCTCGCCGACAGGGAAAATGAAGTACTTC. The encoded protein is CASSSPTGKMKYF.

The chain links TRBV29-1 to TRBJ2-3; no definite D call. The CDR3 loop spans 12 amino acids. In germline, CDR1 is SQVTM, CDR2 ANQGSEA. With 5 bases removed from V and 5 bases from J, the gap between germline ends came to 11 bases. In DNA form, the CDR3 reads TGCAGCGTTTCGATCGGCGGAGATACGCAGTATTTT. It is translated as CSVSIGGDTQYF.

The chain joins TRBV6-6 to TRBJ1-1; a weak D match, TRBD1 (6 bases). V dropped 6 bases and J dropped 5 bases, with 16 bases sitting between them. Germline V CDR1 and CDR2: MNHNY, SVGAGI (reference sequence). The CDR3 is made up of 14 amino acids. This chain's CDR3 is CASRTGGDRTEAFF. As DNA, the CDR3 is TGTGCCAGCAGAACGGGGGGCGATAGGACTGAAGCTTTCTTT.

The chain combines TRBV6-5 with TRBJ1-4; D might be TRBD1 (6 bases). V lost 0 bases to trimming and J lost 6 bases, with 11 bases between them. In germline, CDR1 is MNHEY, CDR2 SVGAGI. CDR3 size: 15 residues. CDR3: CASSYSRGGDEKLFF. The CDR3, as DNA: TGTGCCAGCAGTTACTCCAGGGGTGGGGATGAAAAACTGTTTTTT.

The rearrangement uses TRBV4-3 and TRBJ1-1; possibly TRBD1 for D (6 bases). Germline values: CDR1 LGHNA, CDR2 YSLEER. Trimming removed 3 bases from V and 5 bases from J, with 10 bases in between. The CDR3 has 13 residues. The CDR3 here is CASSHRDRTEAFF. CDR3 DNA: TGCGCCAGCAGCCATCGCGACAGGACTGAAGCTTTCTTT.

The genes are TRBV7-3 and TRBJ1-1, with D perhaps matching TRBD1 (6 bases). V lost 5 bases and J lost 3, with 16 bases in between. CDR1 and CDR2 from the germline V gene are SGHTA and FQGTGA. CDR3 length: 15 amino acids. The CDR3 region is CASSPSGGLDTEAFF. The CDR3 DNA is TGTGCCAGCAGCCCCTCGGGGGGGCTCGACACTGAAGCTTTCTTT. The full variable domain, its missing parts supplied by reference TRBV7-3 and TRBJ1-1, is GAGVSQTPSNKVTEKGKYVELRCDPISGHTALYWYRQSLGQGPEFLIYFQGTGAADDSGLPNDRFFAVRPEGSVSTLKIQRTERGDSAVYLCASSPSGGLDTEAFFGQGTRLTVV.